The clone carrying this T cell receptor (beta chain) has a handful of counts. Its target is not known. These data originate in a study of regulatory T cells in long-lasting Graves disease. About the study: Patients met the persistent Graves' disease definition after over 5 years of antithyroid drugs with positive TSH receptor antibodies. Broader study findings: Persistent Graves' patients had lower TCR diversity than newly diagnosed ones.

Time point in this sample: persistent/refractory GD, antithyroid drugs over 5 years with positive TRAb. RNA extracted from PBMCs served as the sequencing template. Criteria from the American Thyroid Association guidelines were applied to diagnose Graves' disease. Germline values: CDR1 WSHSY, CDR2 SAAADI. CDR3 length equals 14 residues. The V end lost 6 bases, the J end lost 0 bases, and 11 bases lay between the germline ends. Sequencing libraries for TCR beta were prepared with iRepertoire HTBI primers and Arm-PCR of CDR3 regions. TCRdb used MiXCR to reprocess the multiplex PCR reads, holding one entry per CDR3 protein. The table shows roughly 470,000 distinct CDR3 sequences, with less than 25% occurring only once.

This chain links TRBV10-2 with TRBJ1-1, with D unclear. This receptor was obtained from a female donor with Graves disease. The sample was peripheral blood mononuclear cells (PBMCs), taken when the disease was refractory, from a patient treated with antithyroid drugs. Written as DNA, the CDR3 is TGCGCCAGCAGGCACATTGAGATGAACACTGAAGCTTTCTTT. Amino acids: CASRHIEMNTEAFF.